The source of this T cell receptor beta chain is a study of T cell repertoires in cytomegalovirus infection. The CDR3 loop spans 14 amino acids. Germline V gene lookup returns CDR1 SNHLY and CDR2 FYNNEI. V was clipped by 8 bases and J by 6 bases, with 17 bases between them. In TCRdb, the reads were re-called with MiXCR into one record per CDR3 protein. The sample contains approximately 500,000 distinct CDR3 sequences, approximately 10% of which appear only once. The clonotype comes from a human donor in good health (CMV status not recorded). Some clones in this sample may be carry-over from other donors' samples. The chain combines TRBV2 with TRBJ2-4; a weak D match, TRBD1 (6 bases). Sequenced input: PBMCs. The CDR3 loop reads CASHERTGRNIQYF. In DNA form, the CDR3 reads TGTGCCAGCCATGAGCGAACAGGGCGAAACATTCAGTACTTC.